These 6 T cell receptor beta chains were all obtained from the same sample, sequenced in a study of blood T cell repertoires in COVID-19. Here immunoSEQ multiplex PCR was the method, and the copy in TCRdb shows in-frame clones only, minus some. The table has approximately 60,000 clones, roughly four fifths seen once. Sequenced material: peripheral blood. These receptors all come from a man older than 75 with acute or convalescent COVID-19.

The CDR3 bases are TGTGCCAGTAGTGCCAGGACAACCTATGGCTACACCTTC. Translating it yields CASSARTTYGYTF. This chain links TRBV19 with TRBJ1-2; tentative D call: TRBD1 (5 bases). Trimming cost V 5 bases and J 4 bases, with 11 bases left between them. The CDR3 totals 13 residues. Germline loops: CDR1 LNHDA, CDR2 SQIVND (reference sequence).

This clone was recorded a few times. The chain is built from TRBV19 and TRBJ2-7; maybe TRBD2 (6 bases). V was trimmed by 5 bases and J by 2 bases, leaving 19 bases between them. This CDR3 has 16 residues. Germline V gene data show CDR1 as LNHDA and CDR2 as SQIVND (reference sequence). The CDR3 region has the DNA TGTGCCAGTAGTCCCAGGCACCGGGACTCAGCCTACGAGCAGTACTTC. Amino acid sequence: CASSPRHRDSAYEQYF.

The chain has TRBV30 and TRBJ1-3; TRBD1 matches at 7 bases. The CDR3 consists of 15 residues. V lost 1 base and J lost 2; bases outside the gene matches: 5. CDR1 and CDR2 (germline): GTSNPN, SVGIG (reference sequence). Here the CDR3 DNA reads TGTGCCTGGAGTGCCGACAGGGAAGCTGGAAACACCATATATTTT. Protein product: CAWSADREAGNTIYF.

The chain has TRBV19 and TRBJ1-1, with D maybe TRBD1 (5 bases). The CDR3 length is 16 residues. V was shortened by 8 bases and J by 0 bases, with 19 bases between the two germline ends. Germline V lookup: CDR1 LNHDA, CDR2 SQIVND (reference sequence). The CDR3 coding sequence is TGTGCCAGTTTGGTCGGGACCGCGGGAATGAACACTGAAGCTTTCTTT. Translated: CASLVGTAGMNTEAFF.

The genes are TRBV4-2 and TRBJ1-5; TRBD1 matches 10 bases. Trimming took 6 bases from V and 1 from J; bases not matched to a gene: 3. The CDR3 length is 15 residues. The germline V gene has CDR1 LGHNA and CDR2 YNFKEQ. The CDR3 reads CASRQGQGSNQPQHF. CDR3 coding DNA: TGTGCCAGCAGACAGGGACAGGGGAGCAATCAGCCCCAGCATTTT.

On this clone: Compared with germline, one end of the junction differs, possibly owing to a read error. The chain recombines TRBV29-1 with TRBJ1-2; D unclear. The CDR3 runs to 12 residues. The germline V gene has CDR1 SQVTM and CDR2 ANQGSEA. This CDR3 reads CSVEAVNYGYTF. The CDR3 nucleotides are TGCAGCGTGGAAGCTGTAAACTATGGCTACACCTTC. Combining the CDR3 with reference TRBV29-1 and TRBJ1-2 gives the whole variable domain SAVISQKPSRDICQRGTSLTIQCQVDSQVTMMFWYRQQPGQSLTLIATANQGSEATYESGFVIDKFPISRPNLTFSTLTVSNMSPEDSSIYLCSVEAVNYGYTFGSGTRLTVV.